These 4 T cell receptor beta chains originate from one sample sequenced in a study of T cells in Graves' hyperthyroidism and ophthalmopathy. The CDR3 regions of TCR beta were amplified from RNA transcripts. The TCR CDR3 first-round RT-PCR relied on the HTBI primer set. TCRdb re-called the multiplex PCR reads through MiXCR, storing one row per CDR3 protein. This table has about 640,000 distinct CDR3 sequences, roughly 14% appearing once. Sequenced input: blood. The source of these receptors is a woman aged 50 to 65 with Graves' ophthalmopathy.

This clonotype was counted ten times or more. V gene TRBV5-1 combines with J gene TRBJ2-1; 13 bases agree with TRBD2. J gave up 5 bases and V 0 bases, and 5 bases lay outside the gene matches. The CDR3 totals 17 residues. CDR1 is SGHRS, CDR2 YFSETQ, per germline. DNA for the CDR3: TGCGCCAGCAGCTTGGGGACTAGCGGGAGTCGGAACAATGAGCAGTTCTTC. Its protein product is CASSLGTSGSRNNEQFF.

This clonotype was detected once. The CDR3 sequence is CSARVAGGKETQYF. As DNA, the CDR3 is TGCAGTGCTAGGGTGGCGGGGGGTAAGGAGACCCAGTACTTC. The chain uses TRBV20-1 and TRBJ2-5; 8 bases line up with TRBD2. Germline V gene sequence: CDR1 DFQATT, CDR2 SNEGSKA (reference sequence). The V gene end was trimmed by 3 bases and the J gene end by 5 bases; junction bases not matched to a gene: 8. This CDR3 has 14 amino acids.

This clonotype has just a few counts. This chain links TRBV4-1 with TRBJ2-7, with 12 bases that match TRBD2. V shed 1 base and J 1 base; nucleotides not matched to a gene: 5. CDR3 size: 17 residues. CDR1 and CDR2 (germline): MGHRA, YSYEKL. This chain's CDR3 is CASSQGLAGALSYEQYF. CDR3 sequence (DNA): TGCGCCAGCAGCCAAGGACTAGCGGGAGCTTTATCCTACGAGCAGTACTTC.

This clonotype was seen many times. This chain links TRBV28 with TRBJ2-3; D is unresolved. Germline CDR1 is MDHEN and CDR2 is SYDVKM. The length of the CDR3 is 15 residues. V lost 5 bases and J lost 1, with 13 bases in between. The CDR3 DNA sequence: TGTGCCAGCAGTAGAAGGAGATTGGGCACAGATACGCAGTATTTT. Its translation: CASSRRRLGTDTQYF. Full variable domain (missing parts from reference TRBV28 and TRBJ2-3): DVKVTQSSRYLVKRTGEKVFLECVQDMDHENMFWYRQDPGLGLRLIYFSYDVKMKEKGDIPEGYSVSREKKERFSLILESASTNQTSMYLCASSRRRLGTDTQYFGPGTRLTVL.